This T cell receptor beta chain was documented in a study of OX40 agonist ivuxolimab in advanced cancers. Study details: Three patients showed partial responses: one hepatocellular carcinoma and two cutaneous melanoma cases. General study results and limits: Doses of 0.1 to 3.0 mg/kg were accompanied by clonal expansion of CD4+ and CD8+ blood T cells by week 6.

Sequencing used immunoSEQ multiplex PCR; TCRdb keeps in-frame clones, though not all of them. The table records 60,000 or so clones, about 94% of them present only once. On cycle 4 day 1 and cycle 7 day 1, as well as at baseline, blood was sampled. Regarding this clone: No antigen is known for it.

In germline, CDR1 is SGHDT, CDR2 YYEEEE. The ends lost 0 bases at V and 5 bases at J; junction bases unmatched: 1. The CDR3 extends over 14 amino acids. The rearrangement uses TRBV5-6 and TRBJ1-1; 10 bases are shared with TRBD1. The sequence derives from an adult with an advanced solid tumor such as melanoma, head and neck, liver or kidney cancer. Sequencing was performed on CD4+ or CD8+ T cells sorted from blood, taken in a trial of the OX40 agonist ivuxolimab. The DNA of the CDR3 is TGTGCCAGCAGCTTGGGGGACAGGGGTACTGAAGCTTTCTTT. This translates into CASSLGDRGTEAFF.